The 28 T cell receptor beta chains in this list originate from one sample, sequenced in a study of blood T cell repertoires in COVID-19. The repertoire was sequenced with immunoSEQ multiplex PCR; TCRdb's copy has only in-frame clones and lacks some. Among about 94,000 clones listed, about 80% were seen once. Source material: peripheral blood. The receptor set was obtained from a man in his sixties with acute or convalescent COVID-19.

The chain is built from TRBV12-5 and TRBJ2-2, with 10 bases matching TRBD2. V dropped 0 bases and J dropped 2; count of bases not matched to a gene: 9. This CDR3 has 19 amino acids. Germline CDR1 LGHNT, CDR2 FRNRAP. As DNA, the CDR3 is TGTGCTAGTGGTTTGGTACTCCGCAGCGGGGGGGCTAACACCGGGGAGCTGTTTTTT. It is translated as CASGLVLRSGGANTGELFF.

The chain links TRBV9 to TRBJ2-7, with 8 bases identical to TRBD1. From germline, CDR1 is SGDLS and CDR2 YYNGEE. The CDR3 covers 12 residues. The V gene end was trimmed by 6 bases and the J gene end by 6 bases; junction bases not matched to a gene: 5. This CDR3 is CASNTGGGEQYF. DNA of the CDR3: TGTGCCAGCAACACAGGGGGAGGCGAGCAGTACTTC.

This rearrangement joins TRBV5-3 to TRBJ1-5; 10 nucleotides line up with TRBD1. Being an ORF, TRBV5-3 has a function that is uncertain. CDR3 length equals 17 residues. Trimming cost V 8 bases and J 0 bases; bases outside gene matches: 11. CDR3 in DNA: TGTGCCAGCGGTCCAGGGACAGGGGACTATAGCAATCAGCCCCAGCATTTT. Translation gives CASGPGTGDYSNQPQHF.

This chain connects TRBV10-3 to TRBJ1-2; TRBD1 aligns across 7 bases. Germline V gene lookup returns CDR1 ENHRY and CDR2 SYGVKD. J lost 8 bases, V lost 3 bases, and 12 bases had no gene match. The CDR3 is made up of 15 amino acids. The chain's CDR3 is CAISDSDREGGGYTF. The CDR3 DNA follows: TGTGCCATCAGTGACTCTGACAGGGAAGGTGGCGGCTACACCTTC.

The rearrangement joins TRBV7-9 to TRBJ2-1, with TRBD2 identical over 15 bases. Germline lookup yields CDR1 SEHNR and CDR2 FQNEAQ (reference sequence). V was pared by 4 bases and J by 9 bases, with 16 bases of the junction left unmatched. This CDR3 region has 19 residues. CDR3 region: CASSYSGTSGGPVHPEQFF. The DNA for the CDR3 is TGTGCCAGCAGCTACTCCGGGACTAGCGGGGGGCCTGTTCACCCTGAGCAGTTCTTC.

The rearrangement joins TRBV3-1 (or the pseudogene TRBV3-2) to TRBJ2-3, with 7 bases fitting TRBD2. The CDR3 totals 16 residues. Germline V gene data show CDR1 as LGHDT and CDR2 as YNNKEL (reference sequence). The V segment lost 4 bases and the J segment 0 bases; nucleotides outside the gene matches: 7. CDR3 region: CASSLIAGLSTDTQYF. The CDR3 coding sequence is TGTGCCAGCAGCCTAATAGCGGGCTTGAGCACAGATACGCAGTATTTT.

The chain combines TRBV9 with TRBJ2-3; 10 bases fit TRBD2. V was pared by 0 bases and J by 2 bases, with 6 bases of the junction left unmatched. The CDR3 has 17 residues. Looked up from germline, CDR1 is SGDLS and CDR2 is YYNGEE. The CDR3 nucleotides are TGTGCCAGCAGCGTAGGAAGTAGCGGGGGGCCCACAGATACGCAGTATTTT. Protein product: CASSVGSSGGPTDTQYF.

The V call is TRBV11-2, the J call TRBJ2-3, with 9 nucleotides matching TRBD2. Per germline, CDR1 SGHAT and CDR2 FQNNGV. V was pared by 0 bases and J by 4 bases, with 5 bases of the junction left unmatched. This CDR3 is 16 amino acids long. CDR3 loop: CASSLDSSGGSDTQYF. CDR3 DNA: TGTGCCAGCAGCTTAGATAGTAGCGGGGGCTCAGATACGCAGTATTTT.

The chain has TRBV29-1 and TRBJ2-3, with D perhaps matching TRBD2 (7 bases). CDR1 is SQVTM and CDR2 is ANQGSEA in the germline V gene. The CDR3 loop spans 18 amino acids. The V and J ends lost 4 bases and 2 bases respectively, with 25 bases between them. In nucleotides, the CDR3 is TGCAGCGTTGCGGGGGGCCCCTTCGTCGGGGGACTCACAGATACGCAGTATTTT. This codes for CSVAGGPFVGGLTDTQYF.

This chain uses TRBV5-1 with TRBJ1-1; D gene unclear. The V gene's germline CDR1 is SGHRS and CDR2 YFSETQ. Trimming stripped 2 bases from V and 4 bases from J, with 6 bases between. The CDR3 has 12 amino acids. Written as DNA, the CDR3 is TGCGCCAGCAGCTTTGAGGGCACTGAAGCTTTCTTT. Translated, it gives CASSFEGTEAFF.

CDR3 sequence: CASIGGTGGGGYTF. The CDR3 coding sequence is TGTGCCAGCATTGGGGGGACAGGGGGCGGAGGCTACACCTTC. This chain joins TRBV2 and TRBJ1-2, with 12 bases that match TRBD1. Trimming at V came to 7 bases and at J to 8 bases, leaving 8 bases not matched to a gene. CDR3 length equals 14 residues. Germline V gives CDR1 SNHLY, CDR2 FYNNEI.

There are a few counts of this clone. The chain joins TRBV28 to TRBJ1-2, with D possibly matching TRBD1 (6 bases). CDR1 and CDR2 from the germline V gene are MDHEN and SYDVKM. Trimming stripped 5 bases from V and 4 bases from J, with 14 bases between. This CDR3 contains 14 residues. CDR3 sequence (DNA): TGTGCCAGCAGTCCCGCGGGGGCCACCTATGGCTACACCTTC. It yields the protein CASSPAGATYGYTF.

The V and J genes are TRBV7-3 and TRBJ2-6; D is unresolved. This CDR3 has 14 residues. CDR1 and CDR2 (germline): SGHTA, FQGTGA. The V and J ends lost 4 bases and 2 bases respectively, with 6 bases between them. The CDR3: CASSYFPGANVLTF. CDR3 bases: TGTGCCAGCAGCTACTTCCCTGGGGCCAACGTCCTGACTTTC. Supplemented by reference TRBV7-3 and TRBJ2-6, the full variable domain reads GAGVSQTPSNKVTEKGKYVELRCDPISGHTALYWYRQSLGQGPEFLIYFQGTGAADDSGLPNDRFFAVRPEGSVSTLKIQRTERGDSAVYLCASSYFPGANVLTFGAGSRLTVL.

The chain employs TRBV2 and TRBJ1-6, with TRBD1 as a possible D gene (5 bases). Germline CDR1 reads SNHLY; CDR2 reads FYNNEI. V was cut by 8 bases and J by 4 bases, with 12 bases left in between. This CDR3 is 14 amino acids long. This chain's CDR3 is CASGAQLYNSPLHF. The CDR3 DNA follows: TGTGCCAGCGGGGCCCAGTTGTATAATTCACCCCTCCACTTT.

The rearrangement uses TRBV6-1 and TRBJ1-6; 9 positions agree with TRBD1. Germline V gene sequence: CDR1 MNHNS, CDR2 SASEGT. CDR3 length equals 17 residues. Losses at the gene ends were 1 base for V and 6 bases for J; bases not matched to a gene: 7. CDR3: CASSEGVGQGGNSPLHF. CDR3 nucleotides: TGTGCCAGCAGTGAAGGGGTGGGACAGGGCGGTAATTCACCCCTCCACTTT.

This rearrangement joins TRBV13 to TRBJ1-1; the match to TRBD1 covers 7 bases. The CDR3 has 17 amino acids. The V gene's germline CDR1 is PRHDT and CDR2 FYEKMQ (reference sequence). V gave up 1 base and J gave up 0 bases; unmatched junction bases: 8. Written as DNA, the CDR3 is TGTGCCAGCAGCTTAGACCCGACAGGGATCCTGAACACTGAAGCTTTCTTT. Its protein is CASSLDPTGILNTEAFF.

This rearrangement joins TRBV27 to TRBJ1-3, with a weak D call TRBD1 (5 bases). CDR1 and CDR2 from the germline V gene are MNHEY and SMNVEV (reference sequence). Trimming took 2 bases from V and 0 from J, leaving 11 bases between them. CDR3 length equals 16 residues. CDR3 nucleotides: TGTGCCAGCAGTTTAAATTCAGGGCACTCTGGAAACACCATATATTTT. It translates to CASSLNSGHSGNTIYF.

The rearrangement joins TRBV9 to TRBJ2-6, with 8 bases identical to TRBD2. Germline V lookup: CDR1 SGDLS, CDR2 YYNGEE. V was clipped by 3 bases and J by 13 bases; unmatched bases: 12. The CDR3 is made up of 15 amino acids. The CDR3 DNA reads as TGTGCCAGCAGCGCAGCCGACAGCGGGAGTCTGGTCCTGACTTTC. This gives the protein CASSAADSGSLVLTF.

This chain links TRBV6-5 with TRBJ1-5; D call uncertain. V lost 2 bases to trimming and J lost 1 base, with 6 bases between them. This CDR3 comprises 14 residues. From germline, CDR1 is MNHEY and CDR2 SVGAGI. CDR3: CASSYAQSNQPQHF. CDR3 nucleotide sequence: TGTGCCAGCAGTTACGCACAGAGCAATCAGCCCCAGCATTTT.

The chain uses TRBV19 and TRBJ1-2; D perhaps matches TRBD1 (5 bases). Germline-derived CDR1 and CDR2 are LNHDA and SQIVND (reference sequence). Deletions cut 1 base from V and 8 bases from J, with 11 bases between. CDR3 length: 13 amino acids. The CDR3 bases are TGTGCCAGTAGTATAGCCCCACGGGGGGGCTACACCTTC. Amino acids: CASSIAPRGGYTF.

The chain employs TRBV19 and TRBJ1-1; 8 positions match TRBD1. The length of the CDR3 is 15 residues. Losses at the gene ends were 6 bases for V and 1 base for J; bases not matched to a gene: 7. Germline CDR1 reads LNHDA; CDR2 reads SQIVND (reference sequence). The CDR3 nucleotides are TGTGCCAGTAGGGGGACAGGTCTAAAGAACACTGAAGCTTTCTTT. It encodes CASRGTGLKNTEAFF.

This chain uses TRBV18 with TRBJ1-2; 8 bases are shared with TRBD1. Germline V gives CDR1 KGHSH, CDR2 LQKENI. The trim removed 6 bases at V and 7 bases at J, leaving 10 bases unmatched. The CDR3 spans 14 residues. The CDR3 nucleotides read TGTGCCAGCTCCCCCACGGGACAGGACATTGGCTACACCTTC. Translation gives CASSPTGQDIGYTF. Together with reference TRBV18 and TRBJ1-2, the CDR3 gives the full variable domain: NAGVMQNPRHLVRRRGQEARLRCSPMKGHSHVYWYRQLPEEGLKFMVYLQKENIIDESGMPKERFSAEFPKEGPSILRIQQVVRGDSAAYFCASSPTGQDIGYTFGSGTRLTVV.

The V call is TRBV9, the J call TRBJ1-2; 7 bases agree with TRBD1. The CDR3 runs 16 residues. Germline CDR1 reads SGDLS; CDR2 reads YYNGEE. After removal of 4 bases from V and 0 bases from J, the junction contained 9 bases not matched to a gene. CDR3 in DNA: TGTGCCAGCAGCACCACCCCCGGGACAGCTAACTATGGCTACACCTTC. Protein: CASSTTPGTANYGYTF.

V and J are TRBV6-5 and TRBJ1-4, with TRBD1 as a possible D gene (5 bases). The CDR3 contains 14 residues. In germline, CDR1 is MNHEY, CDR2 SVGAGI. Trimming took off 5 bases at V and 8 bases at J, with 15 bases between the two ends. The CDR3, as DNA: TGTGCCAGCAGTCTGACAGTGGCAGGGGAAAAACTGTTTTTT. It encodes CASSLTVAGEKLFF.

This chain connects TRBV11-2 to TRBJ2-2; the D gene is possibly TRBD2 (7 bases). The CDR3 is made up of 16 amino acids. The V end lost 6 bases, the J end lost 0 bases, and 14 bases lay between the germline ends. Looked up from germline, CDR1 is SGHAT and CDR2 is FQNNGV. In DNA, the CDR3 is TGTGCCAGCAGAGGGGGGAGGGGCGCGAACACCGGGGAGCTGTTTTTT. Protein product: CASRGGRGANTGELFF.

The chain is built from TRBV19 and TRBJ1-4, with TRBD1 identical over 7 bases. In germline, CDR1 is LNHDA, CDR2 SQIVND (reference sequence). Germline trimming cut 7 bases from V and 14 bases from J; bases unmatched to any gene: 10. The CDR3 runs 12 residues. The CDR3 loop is CASKDRRGGLFF. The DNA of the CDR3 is TGTGCCAGTAAGGACAGGCGGGGGGGGCTGTTTTTT.

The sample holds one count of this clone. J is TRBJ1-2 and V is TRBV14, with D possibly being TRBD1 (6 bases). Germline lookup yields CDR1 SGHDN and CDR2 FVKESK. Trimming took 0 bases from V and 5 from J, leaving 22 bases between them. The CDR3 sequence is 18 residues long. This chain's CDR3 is CASSQDPGRIGGSYGYTF. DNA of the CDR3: TGTGCCAGCAGCCAAGATCCAGGACGGATAGGGGGAAGTTATGGCTACACCTTC. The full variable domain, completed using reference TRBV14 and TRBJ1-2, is EAGVTQFPSHSVIEKGQTVTLRCDPISGHDNLYWYRRVMGKEIKFLLHFVKESKQDESGMPNNRFLAERTGGTYSTLKVQPAELEDSGVYFCASSQDPGRIGGSYGYTFGSGTRLTVV.

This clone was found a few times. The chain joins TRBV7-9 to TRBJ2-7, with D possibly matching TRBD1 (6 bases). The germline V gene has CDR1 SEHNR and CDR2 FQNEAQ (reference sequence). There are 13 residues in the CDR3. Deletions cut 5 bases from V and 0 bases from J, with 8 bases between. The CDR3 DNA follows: TGTGCCAGCAGCCGACAGGACTCCTACGAGCAGTACTTC. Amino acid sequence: CASSRQDSYEQYF.